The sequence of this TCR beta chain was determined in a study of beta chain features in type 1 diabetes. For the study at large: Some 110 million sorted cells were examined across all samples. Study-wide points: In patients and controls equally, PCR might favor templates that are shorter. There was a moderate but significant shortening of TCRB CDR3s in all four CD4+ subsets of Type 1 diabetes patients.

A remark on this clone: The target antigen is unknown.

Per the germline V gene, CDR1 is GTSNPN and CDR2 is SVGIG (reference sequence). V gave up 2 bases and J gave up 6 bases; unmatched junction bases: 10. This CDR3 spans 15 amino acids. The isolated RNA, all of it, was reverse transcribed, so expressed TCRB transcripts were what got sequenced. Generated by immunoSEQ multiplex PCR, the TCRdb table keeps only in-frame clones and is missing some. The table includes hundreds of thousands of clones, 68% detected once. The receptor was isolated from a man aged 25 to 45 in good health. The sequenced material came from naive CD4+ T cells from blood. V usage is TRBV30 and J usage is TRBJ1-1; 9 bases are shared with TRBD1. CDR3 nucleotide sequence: TGTGCCTGGAGTCCAATCCGACAGGGGGTTTCTGAAGCTTTCTTT. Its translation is CAWSPIRQGVSEAFF.